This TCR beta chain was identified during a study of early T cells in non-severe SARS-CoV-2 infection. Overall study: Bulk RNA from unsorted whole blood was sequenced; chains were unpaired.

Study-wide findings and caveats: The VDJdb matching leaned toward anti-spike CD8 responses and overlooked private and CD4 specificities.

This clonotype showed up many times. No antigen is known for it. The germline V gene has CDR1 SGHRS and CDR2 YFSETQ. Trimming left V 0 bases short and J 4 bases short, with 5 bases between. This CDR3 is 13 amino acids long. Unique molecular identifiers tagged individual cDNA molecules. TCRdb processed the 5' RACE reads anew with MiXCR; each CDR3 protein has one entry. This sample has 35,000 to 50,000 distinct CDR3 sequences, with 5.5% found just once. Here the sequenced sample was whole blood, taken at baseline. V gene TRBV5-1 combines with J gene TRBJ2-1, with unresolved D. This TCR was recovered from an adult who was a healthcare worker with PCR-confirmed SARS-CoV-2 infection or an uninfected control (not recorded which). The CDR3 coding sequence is TGCGCCAGCAGCTTGGGAAGTTACAATGAGCAGTTCTTC. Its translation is CASSLGSYNEQFF.